Listed below are T cell receptor beta chains from one sample, sequenced in a study of immune characterization of retroperitoneal liposarcoma. Each CDR3 protein is one row after TCRdb ran MiXCR on the PCR reads. The sample contains over 3,000 distinct CDR3 sequences, around 27% of which appear only once. Sequencing used tumor tissue. The receptors shown here come from a female donor with retroperitoneal liposarcoma. Each CDR3 is given with its conserved first and last residue. Each record gives: CDR3 protein, J gene, V gene, CDR3 length.

CDR3: CASSEGSKRGYTF
J: TRBJ1-2
V: TRBV25-1
length: 13

CDR3: CASSTGYLRSYNSPLHF
J: TRBJ1-6
V: TRBV27
length: 17

CDR3: CASSLLWNEQFF
J: TRBJ2-1
V: TRBV7-6
length: 12

CDR3: CASSLGRGEGETQYF
J: TRBJ2-5
V: TRBV11-2
length: 15

CDR3: CASSDDLAASYEQYF
J: TRBJ2-7
V: TRBV10-2
length: 15

CDR3: CATSDPGEETQYF
J: TRBJ2-5
V: TRBV24-1
length: 13

CDR3: CASSLSGAGGQDTQYF
J: TRBJ2-3
V: TRBV7-2
length: 16

CDR3: CASSIFGYYEQYF
J: -
V: TRBV28
length: 13

CDR3: CASIGQGAYEQYF
J: -
V: TRBV6-1
length: 13

CDR3: CASSFSGPETQYF
J: TRBJ2-5
V: TRBV12-3/TRBV12-4
length: 13

CDR3: CASSRSIGEGLNIQYF
J: TRBJ2-4
V: TRBV4-1
length: 16

CDR3: CASSTRLDDSYNEQFF
J: TRBJ2-1
V: TRBV27
length: 16

CDR3: CASSEIRGADTQYF
J: TRBJ2-3
V: TRBV6-1
length: 14

CDR3: CASSTLRGAEQFF
J: TRBJ2-1
V: TRBV6-1
length: 13

CDR3: CASSLDAAAEYF
J: TRBJ2-1
V: TRBV11-2
length: 12

CDR3: CASSLDNSGRELFF
J: TRBJ2-2
V: TRBV7-3
length: 14

CDR3: CASSYSNYGTGAYEQYF
J: -
V: TRBV6-6
length: 17

CDR3: CASGGLAGDNYEQFF
J: TRBJ2-1
V: TRBV9
length: 15

CDR3: CASSQDPWTGNLDTQYF
J: TRBJ2-3
V: TRBV4-1
length: 17

CDR3: CASSPRDRTTGELFF
J: TRBJ2-2
V: TRBV6-1
length: 15

CDR3: CASSQAALLVAGFDEQFF
J: TRBJ2-1
V: TRBV4-1
length: 18

CDR3: CASSEAGAGDTQYF
J: -
V: TRBV6-1
length: 14

CDR3: CASSRSGRRSYNEQYF
J: -
V: TRBV7-2
length: 16

CDR3: CASSYADFRWNEQYF
J: -
V: TRBV6-6
length: 15

CDR3: CASSPGGAQSSYEQYF
J: -
V: TRBV11-3
length: 16

CDR3: CASTLRTSGSGEQFF
J: TRBJ2-1
V: TRBV6-1
length: 15

CDR3: CASSYSLLSYNEQFF
J: TRBJ2-1
V: TRBV6-6
length: 15

CDR3: CASSPTDPTDTQYF
J: TRBJ2-3
V: TRBV5-4
length: 14

CDR3: CASIVDHPYEQYF
J: -
V: TRBV6-1
length: 13

CDR3: CASTIEGISGANVLTF
J: TRBJ2-6
V: TRBV7-8
length: 16